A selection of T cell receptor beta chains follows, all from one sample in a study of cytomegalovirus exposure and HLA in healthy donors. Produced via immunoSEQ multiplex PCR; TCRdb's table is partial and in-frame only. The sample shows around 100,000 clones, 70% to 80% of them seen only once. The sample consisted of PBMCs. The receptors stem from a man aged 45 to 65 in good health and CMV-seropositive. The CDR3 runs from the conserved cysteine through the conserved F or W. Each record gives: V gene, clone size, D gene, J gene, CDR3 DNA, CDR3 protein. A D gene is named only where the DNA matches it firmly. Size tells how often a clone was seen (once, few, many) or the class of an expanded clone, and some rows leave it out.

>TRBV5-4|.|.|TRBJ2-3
TGTGCCAGCAGCCCTAGACAGAAGGACCTTTATGGGACAACAGATACGCAGTATTTT
CASSPRQKDLYGTTDTQYF
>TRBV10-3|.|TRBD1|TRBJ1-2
TGTGCCAGCAGTGAAGGGGGCAGGCCCTATGGCTACACCTTC
CASSEGGRPYGYTF
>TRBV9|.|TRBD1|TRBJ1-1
TGTGCCAGCAGCGTCCGAACAGGGGGTAGATATGCTGAAGCTTTCTTT
CASSVRTGGRYAEAFF
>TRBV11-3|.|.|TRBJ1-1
TGTGCCAGCAGCTTAGTGGCAGGCGGGAAAGCTTTCTTT
CASSLVAGGKAFF
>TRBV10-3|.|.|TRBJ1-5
TGTGCCATCAGTGAGAATCGGGATAGAGCCCAGCCCCAGCATTTT
CAISENRDRAQPQHF
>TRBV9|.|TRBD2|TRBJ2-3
TGTGCCAGCAGCACCCGGGGGCTAGCGGGGGGGCGGGGCACAGATACGCAGTATTTT
CASSTRGLAGGRGTDTQYF
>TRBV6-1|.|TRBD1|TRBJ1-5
TGTGCCAGCAGTAAGGACAGGGATAGCAATCAGCCCCAGCATTTT
CASSKDRDSNQPQHF
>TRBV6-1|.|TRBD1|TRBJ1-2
TGTGCCAGCAGTGCGACAGGGACCCTTAACTATGGCTACACCTTC
CASSATGTLNYGYTF
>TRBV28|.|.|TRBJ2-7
TGTGCCACCCTCCGGGATGGGGAGCAGTACTTC
CATLRDGEQYF
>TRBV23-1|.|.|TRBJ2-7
TGCGCCAGCAGTCGCCGGCCCTCGGACAGCGCGAACTACGAGCAGTACTTC
CASSRRPSDSANYEQYF
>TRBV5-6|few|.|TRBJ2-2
TGTGCCAGCAGCTTGGTGGGTCTAGCGATGTCCGGGGAGCTGTTTTTT
CASSLVGLAMSGELFF
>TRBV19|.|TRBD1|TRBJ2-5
TGTGCCAGTAGTATAGGCCAGGGGGCAGAGACCCAGTACTTC
CASSIGQGAETQYF
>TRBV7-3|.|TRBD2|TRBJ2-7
TGTGCCAGCAGCTTAAGAGCGGGAGAGTTCTACGAGCAGTACTTC
CASSLRAGEFYEQYF
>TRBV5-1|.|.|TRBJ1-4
TGCGCCAGCAGCCCTTTCCTCGCAACTAATGAAAAACTGTTTTTT
CASSPFLATNEKLFF
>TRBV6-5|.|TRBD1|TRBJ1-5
TGTGCCAGCAGTTCCCCGACAGGGAATCAGCCCCAGCATTTT
CASSSPTGNQPQHF
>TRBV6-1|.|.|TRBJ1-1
TGTGCCAGCAGTGAAGCAGAGTGGGGAGGGAGGAATGGTGAAGCTTTCTTT
CASSEAEWGGRNGEAFF
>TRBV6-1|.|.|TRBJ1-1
TGTGCCAGCAGTGACACAGGGAGGGCTGAAGCTTTCTTT
CASSDTGRAEAFF
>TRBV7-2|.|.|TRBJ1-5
TGTGCCAGCAGCTTAAATTGGGCAGGGATGGGCCAGCCCCAGCATTTT
CASSLNWAGMGQPQHF
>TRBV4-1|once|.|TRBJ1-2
TGCGCCAGCAGCCGGGGCGACGCTGAGGTTGGCTACACCTTC
CASSRGDAEVGYTF
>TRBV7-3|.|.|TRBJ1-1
TGTGCCAGCAGCCAAAGCGGTGGAGGGATGAACACTGAAGCTTTCTTT
CASSQSGGGMNTEAFF
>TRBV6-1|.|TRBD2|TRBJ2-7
TGTGCCAGTAGGGACTACTCCTACGAGCAGTACTTC
CASRDYSYEQYF
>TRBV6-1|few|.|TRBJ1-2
TGTGCCAGCAGTGAAATTAACTCTCTAAACTATGGCTACACCTTC
CASSEINSLNYGYTF
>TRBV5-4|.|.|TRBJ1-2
TGTGCCAGCAGCTCCCGCGGGACCCTCCCAGGCTACACCTTC
CASSSRGTLPGYTF
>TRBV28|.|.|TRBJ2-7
TGTGCCAGCAGTTTACACCCAGGGGAAAGCGAGCAGTACTTC
CASSLHPGESEQYF
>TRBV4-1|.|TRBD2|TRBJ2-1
TGCGCCAGCAGCCAAGATCCGGGGGGGCCGCGTGAGCAGTTCTTC
CASSQDPGGPREQFF
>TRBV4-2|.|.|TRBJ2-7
TGTGCCAGCAGCCGCGGGACAGCCCTCCGTTCCTACGAGCAGTACTTC
CASSRGTALRSYEQYF
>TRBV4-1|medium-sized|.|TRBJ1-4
TGCGCCAGCAGCCAAGATGCGACAGCTGAAAAACTGTTTTTT
CASSQDATAEKLFF
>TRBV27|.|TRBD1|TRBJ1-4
TGTGCCAGCACCAAACTCGGGACAGGAGGTGAAAAACTGTTTTTT
CASTKLGTGGEKLFF
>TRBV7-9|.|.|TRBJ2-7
TGTGCCAGCAGCTTGGTAGAATCCTACGAGCAGTACTTC
CASSLVESYEQYF
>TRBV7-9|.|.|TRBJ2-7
TGTGCCAGCAGCTTATGGGCGGGCGGAAGCTACGAGCAGTACTTC
CASSLWAGGSYEQYF
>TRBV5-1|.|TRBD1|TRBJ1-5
TGCGCCAGCAGCTGGGGGACAGGGGAGCAGCCCCAGCATTTT
CASSWGTGEQPQHF
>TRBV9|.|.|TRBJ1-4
TGTGCCAGCAGCGTAGACGGCAGGGTGGCGACTAATGAAAAACTGTTTTTT
CASSVDGRVATNEKLFF
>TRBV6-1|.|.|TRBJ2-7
TGTGCCAGCAGTGAAGCAAGGACACACGAGCAGTACTTC
CASSEARTHEQYF
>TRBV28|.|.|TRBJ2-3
TGTGCCAGCTTAGGGGGGGACTACCAGACAGATACGCAGTATTTT
CASLGGDYQTDTQYF
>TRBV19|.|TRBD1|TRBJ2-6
TGTGCCAGCGGACAGGCTTCCTCTGGGGCCAACGTCCTGACTTTC
CASGQASSGANVLTF
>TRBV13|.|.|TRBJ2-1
TGTGCCAGCAGCCCATACCAACAGGGCAGTGAGCAGTTCTTC
CASSPYQQGSEQFF
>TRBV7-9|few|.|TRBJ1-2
TGTGCCAGCAGCTTAGCGATGCCTACAGACACCTTCTATGGCTACACCTTC
CASSLAMPTDTFYGYTF
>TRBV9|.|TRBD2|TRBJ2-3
TGTGCCAGCAGCGTAGCTAGCGGCTACACAGATACGCAGTATTTT
CASSVASGYTDTQYF
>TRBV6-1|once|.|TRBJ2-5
TGTGCCAGCAGTGACAGGCTCGCAGAGACCCAGTACTTC
CASSDRLAETQYF
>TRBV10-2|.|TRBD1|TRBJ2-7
TGCGCCAGCAGTGAGACTCAGGGGGCGATCGCCGAGCAGTACTTC
CASSETQGAIAEQYF
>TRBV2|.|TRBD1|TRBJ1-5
TGTGCCAGCAGTGGAGGGGACAGGCGGCCCCAGCATTTT
CASSGGDRRPQHF
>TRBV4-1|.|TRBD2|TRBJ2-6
TGCGCCAGCAGCCAGGATGTGACTAGCGGGGGATTGTATGGGGCCAACGTCCTGACTTTC
CASSQDVTSGGLYGANVLTF
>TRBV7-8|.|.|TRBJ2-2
TGTGCCAGCAGCTTCCGGCCTAGTGGGAGCACCGGGGAGCTGTTTTTT
CASSFRPSGSTGELFF
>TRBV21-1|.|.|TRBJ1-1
TGTGCCAGCAGCAAAGGTCCGGTGAACACTGAAGCTTTCTTT
CASSKGPVNTEAFF
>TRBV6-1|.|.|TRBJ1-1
TGTGCCAGCAGTTTCAGGGTGACTGAAGCTTTCTTT
CASSFRVTEAFF
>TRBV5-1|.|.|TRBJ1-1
TGCGCCAGCAGCTTGGATGGAACCGCAGGGGTGACTTTCTTT
CASSLDGTAGVTFF
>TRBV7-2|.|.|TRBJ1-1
TGTGCCAGCAGCTTAGTACGGGTTAACACTGAAGCTTTCTTT
CASSLVRVNTEAFF
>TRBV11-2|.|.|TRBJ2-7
TGTGCCAGCAGCTTAGATCGGTCAATCCTACCCTCCTACGAGCAGTACTTC
CASSLDRSILPSYEQYF
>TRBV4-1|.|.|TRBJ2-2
TGCGCCAGCAGCCAAGATACTGAGGGATCGGGCACCGGGGAGCTGTTTTTT
CASSQDTEGSGTGELFF
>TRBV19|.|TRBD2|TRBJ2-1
TGTGCCAGTAGTAAAACTAGCGGGAGCTCCTACAATGAGCAGTTCTTC
CASSKTSGSSYNEQFF
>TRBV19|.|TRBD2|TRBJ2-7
TGTGCCAGTAGCGCGGGAGAAGGGCTCGAGCAGTACTTC
CASSAGEGLEQYF
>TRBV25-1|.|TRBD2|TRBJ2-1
TGTGCCAGCAGTGATCCAGGGAGGGGAGGCAATGAGCAGTTCTTC
CASSDPGRGGNEQFF
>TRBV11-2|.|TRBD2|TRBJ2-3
TGTGCCAGCAGCTTGGGGCTAGCGGGCGATACGCAGTATTTT
CASSLGLAGDTQYF
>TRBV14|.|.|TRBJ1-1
TGTGCCAGCAGCCAAGATATGAACACTGAAGCTTTCTTT
CASSQDMNTEAFF
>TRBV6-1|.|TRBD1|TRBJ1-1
TGTGCCAGCAGTCTAACAGGGGTTAGCACTGAAGCTTTCTTT
CASSLTGVSTEAFF
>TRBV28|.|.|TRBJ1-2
TGTGCCAGCACCCCAGGGGTCCTCTATGGCTACACCTTC
CASTPGVLYGYTF
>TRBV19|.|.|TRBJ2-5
TGTGCCAGTAGTATGGGCGTCGAGACCCAGTACTTC
CASSMGVETQYF
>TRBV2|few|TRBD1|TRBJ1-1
TGTGCCGGGCGACAGGGGGCGAACACTGAAGCTTTCTTT
CAGRQGANTEAFF
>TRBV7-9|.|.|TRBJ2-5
TGTGCCAGCACCCCGGGGAAGCTAGGGGACAATGTCGTGGAGACCCAGTACTTC
CASTPGKLGDNVVETQYF